This entry concerns a single T cell receptor (beta chain). Its target is not known. As to treatment: oral pan-JAK inhibitor, 5-10 mg twice daily. Individuals with alopecia areata gave both lesional scalp punch biopsies and peripheral blood for collection. Cell sorting was applied to PBMCs, and CD4+ and CD8+ T cells were collected. This sample is drawn from a study of CD8+ T cells in alopecia areata. General study points: TCR sharing across patients was less clear than in mice, possibly HLA-related.

Per the germline V gene, CDR1 is MNHNY and CDR2 is SVGAGI (reference sequence). There are 15 residues in the CDR3. The V and J ends lost 4 bases and 4 bases respectively, with 14 bases between them. The authors extracted RNA and reverse transcribed it into cDNA as the sequencing template. The protocol was immunoSEQ multiplex PCR, while the TCRdb copy is restricted to in-frame clones and leaves out a portion. The sample lists about 76,000 clones; 66% were seen once. This TCR came from a human donor with alopecia areata. Material: CD8+ T cells sorted from blood, obtained at week 24, from a patient treated with tofacitinib. The chain uses TRBV6-6 and TRBJ1-5; D unresolved. In DNA form, the CDR3 reads TGTGCCAGCAGTTCCGAAGGGTTCCTAAATCAGCCCCAGCATTTT. Protein product: CASSSEGFLNQPQHF.